The T cell receptor beta chain described here comes from a study of tissue T cells after allogeneic stem cell transplantation. Some clones are missing from TCRdb's copy, which holds only in-frame ones; the method was immunoSEQ multiplex PCR. The repertoire has around 50,000 clones, 73% of them found once; the top ten carry 0.5% to 0.6%. Notes on this clone: The gene names here belong to mouse. The observed sequence ends 1 residue before the CDR3 terminus, with the missing tail filled in from the germline J gene.

V lost 1 base and J lost 7, with 11 bases in between. The CDR3 runs 14 residues. Germline V gene sequence: CDR1 SNHLY, CDR2 FYNGKV (reference sequence). The receptor comes from a pool of C57BL/6 mice in good health. This chain uses TRBV3 with TRBJ2-1; D may correspond to TRBD1 or TRBD2 (6 bases each). Sequencing was performed on sorted cells pooled from one or two spleens. CDR3 bases read: TGTGCCAGCAGCTTAGACGGGGGCGGGGCTGAGCAGTTC. Amino acid sequence: CASSLDGGGAEQF. The entire CDR3 sequence reads CASSLDGGGAEQFF. The full variable domain, its missing parts supplied by reference TRBV3 and TRBJ2-1, is GPKVLQIPSHQIIDMGQMVTLNCDPVSNHLYFYWYKQILGQQMEFLVNFYNGKVMEKSKLFKDQFSVERPDGSYFTLKIQPTALEDSAVYFCASSLDGGGAEQFFGPGTRLTVL.